The clone carrying this T cell receptor (beta chain) is a singleton in its sample. Source study methods: Using reference gene primer amplification, nucleated cell counts were estimated. Clones were read by immunoSEQ multiplex PCR, and TCRdb kept only the in-frame ones, dropping some. D and trimming come from the DNA, and the V and J calls and clone size come from that table. The sample includes roughly 230,000 clones, over 70% of them seen just once. The data originate from a study of blood T cell repertoires in COVID-19. V was trimmed by 3 bases and J by 3 bases, leaving 8 bases between them. Germline assignment: CDR1 KGHDR and CDR2 SFDVKD. This CDR3 comprises 13 residues.

Sequencing was done on a sample of peripheral blood. The source of this sequence is a man aged 35 to 55 with acute or convalescent COVID-19. J is TRBJ2-7 and V is TRBV24-1; perhaps TRBD1 as D (6 bases). CDR3 amino acids: CATSDPDSYEQYF. CDR3 coding DNA: TGTGCCACCAGTGATCCGGACAGCTACGAGCAGTACTTC.